This TCR beta chain was observed in a study of cytomegalovirus exposure and HLA in healthy donors. As for the study in general: Within the Caucasian-associated ancestry cluster were 81% of the approximately 400 genotyped donors.

CDR3 length: 14 residues. Per the germline V gene, CDR1 is SNHLY and CDR2 is FYNNEI. Trimming left V 8 bases short and J 2 bases short, with 15 bases between. This clone was recorded a few times. Its antigen is not known. 13 Jbeta primers and 60 Vbeta primers were used for the PCR. The method was immunoSEQ multiplex PCR; TCRdb's version includes in-frame clones alone and lacks a portion of them. The sample lists under 200,000 clones; roughly 13% were seen once. Study-wide points: A later analysis reportedly found fewer N-insertions in an Asian-associated ancestry cluster than the approximately 670-donor mean.

Source material: PBMCs. V gene TRBV2 combines with J gene TRBJ2-5; the D gene is possibly TRBD2 (5 bases). The sequence was collected from a man aged 50 to 60 in good health and CMV-seropositive. The CDR3 reads CASGGLSGQETQYF. The CDR3 nucleotides read TGTGCCAGCGGAGGCCTGTCGGGGCAAGAGACCCAGTACTTC.